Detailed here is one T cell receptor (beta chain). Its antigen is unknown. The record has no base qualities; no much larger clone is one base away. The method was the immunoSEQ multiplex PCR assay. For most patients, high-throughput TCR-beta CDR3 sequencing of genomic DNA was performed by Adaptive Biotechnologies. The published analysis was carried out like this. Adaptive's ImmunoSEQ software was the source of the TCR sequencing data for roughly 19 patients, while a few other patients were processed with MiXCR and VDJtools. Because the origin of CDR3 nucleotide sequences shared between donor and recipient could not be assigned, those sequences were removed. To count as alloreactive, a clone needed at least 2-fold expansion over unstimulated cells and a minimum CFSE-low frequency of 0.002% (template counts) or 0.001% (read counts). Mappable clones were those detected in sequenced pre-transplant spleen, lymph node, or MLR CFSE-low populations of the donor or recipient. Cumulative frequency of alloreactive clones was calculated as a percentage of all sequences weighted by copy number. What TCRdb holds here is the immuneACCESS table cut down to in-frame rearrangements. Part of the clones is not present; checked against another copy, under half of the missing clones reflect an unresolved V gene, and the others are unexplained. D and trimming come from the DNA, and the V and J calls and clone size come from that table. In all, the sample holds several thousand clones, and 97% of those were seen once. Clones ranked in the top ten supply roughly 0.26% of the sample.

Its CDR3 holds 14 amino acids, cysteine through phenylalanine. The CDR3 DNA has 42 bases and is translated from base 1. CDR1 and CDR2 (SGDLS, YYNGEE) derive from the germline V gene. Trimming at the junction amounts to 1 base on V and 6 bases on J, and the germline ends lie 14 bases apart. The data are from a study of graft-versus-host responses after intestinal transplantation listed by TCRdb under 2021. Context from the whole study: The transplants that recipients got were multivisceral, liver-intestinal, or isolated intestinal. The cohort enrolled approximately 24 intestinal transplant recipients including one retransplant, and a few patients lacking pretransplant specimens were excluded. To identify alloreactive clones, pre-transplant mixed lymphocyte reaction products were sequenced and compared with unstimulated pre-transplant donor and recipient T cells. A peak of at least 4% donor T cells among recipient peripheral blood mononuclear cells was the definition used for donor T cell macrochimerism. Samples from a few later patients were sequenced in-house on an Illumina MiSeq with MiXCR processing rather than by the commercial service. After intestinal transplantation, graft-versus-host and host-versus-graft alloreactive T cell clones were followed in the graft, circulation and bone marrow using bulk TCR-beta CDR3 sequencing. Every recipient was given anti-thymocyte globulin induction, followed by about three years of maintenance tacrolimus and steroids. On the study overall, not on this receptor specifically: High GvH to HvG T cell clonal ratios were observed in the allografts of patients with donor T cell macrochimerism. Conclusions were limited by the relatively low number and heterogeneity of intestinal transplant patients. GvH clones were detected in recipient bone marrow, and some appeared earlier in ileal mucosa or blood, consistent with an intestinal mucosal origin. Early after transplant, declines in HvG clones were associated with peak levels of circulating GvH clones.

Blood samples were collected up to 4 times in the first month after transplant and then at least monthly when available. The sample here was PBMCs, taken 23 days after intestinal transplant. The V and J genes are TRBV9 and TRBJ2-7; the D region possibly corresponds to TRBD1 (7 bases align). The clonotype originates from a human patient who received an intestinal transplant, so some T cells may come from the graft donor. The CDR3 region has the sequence CASSVTAGQFEQYF. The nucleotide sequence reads TGTGCCAGCAGCGTAACGGCGGGACAGTTCGAGCAGTACTTC.